This TCR beta chain was sequenced during a study of regulatory T cells in long-lasting Graves disease. A few counts support this clonotype. CDR3 length equals 13 residues. Germline CDR1 and CDR2: LNHDA and SQIVND (reference sequence). The germline V and J ends were trimmed by 0 bases and 4 bases, with 6 bases remaining between them. iRepertoire HTBI primers and Arm-PCR of CDR3 regions built TCR beta libraries. TCRdb re-called the multiplex PCR reads through MiXCR, storing one row per CDR3 protein. The table shows roughly 450,000 distinct CDR3 sequences, with approximately 23% occurring only once. The time point: persistent/refractory GD, antithyroid drugs over 5 years with positive TRAb. There was RNA extracted from PBMCs, and the TCR library was made from it. In this cohort, patients came from an endocrinology department located in Xi'an, China.

Sample: peripheral blood mononuclear cells (PBMCs), taken when the disease was refractory, from a patient treated with antithyroid drugs. This receptor was obtained from a female donor with Graves disease. The rearrangement joins TRBV19 to TRBJ1-1, with no clear D. Written as DNA, the CDR3 is TGTGCCAGTAGTATAGAGGGGATCACTGAAGCTTTCTTT. Encoded protein: CASSIEGITEAFF.